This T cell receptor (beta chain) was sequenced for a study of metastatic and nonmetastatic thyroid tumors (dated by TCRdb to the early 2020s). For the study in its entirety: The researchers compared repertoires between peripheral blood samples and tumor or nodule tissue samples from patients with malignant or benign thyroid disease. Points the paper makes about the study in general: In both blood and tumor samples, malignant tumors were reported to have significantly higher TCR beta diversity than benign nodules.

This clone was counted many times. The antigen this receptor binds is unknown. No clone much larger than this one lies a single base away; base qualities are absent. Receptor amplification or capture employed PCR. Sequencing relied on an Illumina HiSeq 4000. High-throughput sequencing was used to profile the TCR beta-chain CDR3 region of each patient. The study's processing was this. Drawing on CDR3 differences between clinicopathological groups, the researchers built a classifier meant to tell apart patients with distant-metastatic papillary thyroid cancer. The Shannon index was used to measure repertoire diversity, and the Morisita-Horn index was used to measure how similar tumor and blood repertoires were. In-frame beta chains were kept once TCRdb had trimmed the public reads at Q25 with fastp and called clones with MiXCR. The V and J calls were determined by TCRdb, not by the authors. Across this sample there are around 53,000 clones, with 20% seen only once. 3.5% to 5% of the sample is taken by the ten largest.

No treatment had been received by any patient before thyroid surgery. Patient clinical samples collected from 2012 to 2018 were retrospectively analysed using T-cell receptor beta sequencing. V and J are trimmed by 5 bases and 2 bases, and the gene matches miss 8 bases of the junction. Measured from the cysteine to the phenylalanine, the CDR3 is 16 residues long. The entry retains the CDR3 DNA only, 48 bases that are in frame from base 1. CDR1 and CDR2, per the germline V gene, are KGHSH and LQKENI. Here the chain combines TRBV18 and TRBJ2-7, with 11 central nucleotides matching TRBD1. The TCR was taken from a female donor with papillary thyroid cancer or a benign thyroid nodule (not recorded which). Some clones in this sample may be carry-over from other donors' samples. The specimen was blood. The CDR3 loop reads CASSRGPGQGAYEQYF. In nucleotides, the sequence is TGTGCCAGCTCAAGAGGGCCGGGACAGGGGGCCTACGAGCAGTACTTC.